Included here is one T cell receptor beta chain sequence, with context. Profiled with immunoSEQ multiplex PCR; TCRdb holds only in-frame clones, not every one. The sample consists of under 300,000 clones, around 83% of them appearing once. This sample was included in a study of blood T cell repertoires in COVID-19. Across the study: Acute and convalescent COVID-19 specimens originated in the United States, Italy and Spain. PBMCs, B-cell-depleted T cells, or T cells provided the cDNA or gDNA that made up the material.

The CDR3 has 12 amino acids. Losses at the gene ends were 5 bases for V and 11 bases for J; bases not matched to a gene: 7. The germline CDR1 and CDR2 sequences are SGHVS and FQNEAQ. The sequencing input was peripheral blood. The V and J genes are TRBV7-8 and TRBJ1-1, with TRBD1 identical over 8 bases. This receptor was obtained from a woman between 35 and 50 years old who had recovered from COVID-19. In DNA form, the CDR3 reads TGTGCCAGCAGCCTGACGACAGGGGCGGCTTTCTTT. Protein: CASSLTTGAAFF.